The 25 T cell receptor beta chains below were found in one sample sequenced in a study of T cells in Graves' hyperthyroidism and ophthalmopathy. TCR beta CDR3 sequences were amplified from RNA transcripts. With the HTBI primer set, the TCR CDR3 went through a first round of RT-PCR. TCRdb itself ran the multiplex PCR reads through MiXCR, one entry per CDR3 protein. The table has approximately 560,000 distinct CDR3 sequences, 15% to 17% seen once. The specimen sequenced was blood. All receptors derive from a woman in her twenties or thirties with Graves' hyperthyroidism.

This clonotype came up many times. The V gene is TRBV20-1, the J gene TRBJ1-2; D unclear. The germline gives CDR1 DFQATT, CDR2 SNEGSKA (reference sequence). The CDR3 is 13 amino acids. V lost 6 bases and J lost 4, with 15 bases in between. CDR3 nucleotides: TGCAGTGCACGGCCCTCCTTTGGCTATGGCTACACCTTC. As protein: CSARPSFGYGYTF.

This clonotype appeared a single time. The V call is TRBV12-3 or TRBV12-4, the J call TRBJ2-1; 13 positions agree with TRBD2. V lost 6 bases, J lost 6 bases, and 8 bases stayed unmatched. This CDR3 comprises 16 residues. CDR3 protein: CASSFGLAGVVNEQFF. The DNA for the CDR3 is TGTGCCAGCAGCTTCGGACTAGCGGGAGTCGTCAATGAGCAGTTCTTC.

At least ten counts were recorded for this clonotype. The rearrangement joins TRBV3-1 to TRBJ2-3; TRBD2 is a possible D gene (7 bases). The CDR3 is 19 amino acids. Germline values: CDR1 LGHDT, CDR2 YNNKEL (reference sequence). The V gene lost 0 bases and the J gene lost 2 bases, with 21 bases spanning the gap. Here the CDR3 reads CASSQDWGGFSGTTDTQYF. CDR3 nucleotides: TGTGCCAGCAGCCAAGATTGGGGGGGCTTTTCCGGGACCACAGATACGCAGTATTTT.

This rearrangement joins TRBV20-1 to TRBJ2-7; 13 nucleotides line up with TRBD2. In germline, CDR1 is DFQATT, CDR2 SNEGSKA (reference sequence). CDR3 length equals 16 residues. The V and J ends lost 0 bases and 5 bases, in that order; junction bases with no gene match: 7. This chain's CDR3 is CSARELAGGPGDEQYF. The CDR3 DNA is TGCAGTGCTAGAGAACTAGCGGGAGGGCCAGGTGACGAGCAGTACTTC.

This clonotype was observed a handful of times. This sequence joins TRBV5-1 and TRBJ1-6, with 8 bases fitting TRBD1. Trimming took 7 bases from V and 10 from J; bases not matched to a gene: 10. This CDR3 is built from 14 residues. CDR1 is SGHRS, CDR2 YFSETQ, per germline. The CDR3 bases are TGCGCCAGCGGCGGAGGACAGGGCGGCTCACCCCTCCACTTT. Translated, it gives CASGGGQGGSPLHF.

This clonotype was counted many times. V usage is TRBV10-3 and J usage is TRBJ2-3, with a weak D call TRBD1 (6 bases). Trimming shortened V by 0 bases and J by 3 bases, and 28 bases separated the two germline ends. CDR3 size: 21 residues. Germline values: CDR1 ENHRY, CDR2 SYGVKD. CDR3 in amino acids: CAISESRVQGKVSMWTDTQYF. The CDR3 DNA reads as TGTGCCATCAGTGAGTCGAGGGTTCAGGGGAAGGTGTCGATGTGGACAGATACGCAGTATTTT.

The table lists this clonotype with many counts. This sequence joins TRBV10-3 and TRBJ2-7, with 13 positions matching TRBD2. The CDR3 loop spans 16 amino acids. Germline-derived CDR1 and CDR2 are ENHRY and SYGVKD. The ends lost 2 bases at V and 4 bases at J; junction bases unmatched: 5. Written as DNA, the CDR3 is TGTGCCATCAGTGAGCGGGGACTAGCGGGAAAGTACGAGCAGTACTTC. It is translated as CAISERGLAGKYEQYF.

This clonotype was picked up a small number of times. This chain uses TRBV5-4 with TRBJ2-2; D unclear. Trimming cost V 0 bases and J 7 bases, with 13 bases left between them. The CDR3 is made up of 15 amino acids. Germline V gene data show CDR1 as SGHNT and CDR2 as YYREEE (reference sequence). The DNA for the CDR3 is TGTGCCAGCAGCTTGGGGCCTAACGTGAACGGGGAGCTGTTTTTT. Encoded protein: CASSLGPNVNGELFF.

This clonotype was counted many times. The chain is built from TRBV6-1 and TRBJ2-1; 9 positions match TRBD1. The CDR3 runs 13 residues. The germline V gene has CDR1 MNHNS and CDR2 SASEGT. The J segment lost 7 bases and the V segment lost 5 bases, leaving 3 bases of the junction unmatched. The CDR3 nucleotides are TGTGCCAGCAGTTTCGACAGGGGGAATGAGCAGTTCTTC. This encodes CASSFDRGNEQFF.

Notes on this clonotype: In this CDR3 the conserved last residue, phenylalanine or tryptophan, is missing, so a read error is likely. The chain joins TRBV5-1 to TRBJ2-7; D uncertain. CDR3 size: 13 residues. Germline lookup yields CDR1 SGHRS and CDR2 YFSETQ. Trimming stripped 1 base from V and 3 bases from J, with 8 bases between. CDR3 bases: TGCGCCAGCAGCTTGTTAGGGAACTACGAGCAGTACCTC. Translated: CASSLLGNYEQYL.

The CDR3 sequence is CASSLTGTLRSGNQPQHF. In DNA, the CDR3 is TGTGCCAGCAGTTTAACAGGGACTCTCCGAAGTGGCAATCAGCCCCAGCATTTT. The rearrangement joins TRBV28 to TRBJ1-5; D might be TRBD1 (6 bases). Looked up from germline, CDR1 is MDHEN and CDR2 is SYDVKM. V was trimmed by 2 bases and J by 2 bases, leaving 19 bases between them. This CDR3 has 18 amino acids.

This clonotype was seen ten or more times. The chain uses TRBV28 and TRBJ1-2; no definite D call. V gave up 6 bases and J gave up 4 bases, with 18 bases separating them. The CDR3 length is 15 residues. Germline V gene sequence: CDR1 MDHEN, CDR2 SYDVKM. For the CDR3, the DNA is TGTGCCAGCAGCGCAAGGACTGCACAATTCTATGGCTACACCTTC. Translation: CASSARTAQFYGYTF.

In its sample, this clonotype was seen many times. This chain uses TRBV20-1 with TRBJ1-5; 7 nucleotides align to TRBD1. Germline CDR1 and CDR2: DFQATT and SNEGSKA (reference sequence). V was clipped by 4 bases and J by 7 bases; unmatched bases: 25. This CDR3 is 19 amino acids long. The CDR3 DNA is TGCAGTGCTAATGATGCTCTCTATGGGGGACAGTCCTCGGGGCAGCCCCAGCATTTT. Encoded protein: CSANDALYGGQSSGQPQHF.

This clonotype was counted between two and nine times. The chain couples TRBV3-1 to TRBJ2-2, with D hard to call. This CDR3 region has 15 residues. Germline CDR1 is LGHDT and CDR2 is YNNKEL (reference sequence). Trimming left V 1 base short and J 0 bases short, with 6 bases between. CDR3 sequence (DNA): TGTGCCAGCAGCCAAGTCACAGCGAACACCGGGGAGCTGTTTTTT. This translates into CASSQVTANTGELFF.

At least ten counts were recorded for this clonotype. This sequence joins TRBV7-2 and TRBJ1-1; D not resolved. CDR3 length equals 11 residues. V shed 2 bases and J shed 10 bases, with 8 bases lying between them. The germline V gene has CDR1 SGHTA and CDR2 FQGNSA. CDR3: CASSLINVAFF. The CDR3 DNA is TGTGCCAGCAGCTTAATCAATGTAGCTTTCTTT.

This clonotype was counted at least ten times. The V gene is TRBV6-1, the J gene TRBJ1-6; a possible D gene is TRBD1 (5 bases). This CDR3 spans 14 amino acids. CDR1 and CDR2 (germline): MNHNS, SASEGT. Trimming left V 5 bases short and J 7 bases short, with 12 bases between. The CDR3 sequence: CASSIGTGNSPLHF. CDR3 DNA: TGTGCCAGCAGTATCGGGACCGGGAATTCACCCCTCCACTTT.

This chain connects TRBV18 to TRBJ2-7; D not certain. Trimming took 6 bases from V and 5 from J, leaving 20 bases between them. This CDR3 has 15 amino acids. CDR1 is KGHSH, CDR2 LQKENI, per germline. The CDR3, as DNA: TGTGCCAGCTCTAGAAACGACAACCAGACACACGAGCAGTACTTC. The encoded protein is CASSRNDNQTHEQYF. The full variable domain, completed using reference TRBV18 and TRBJ2-7, is NAGVMQNPRHLVRRRGQEARLRCSPMKGHSHVYWYRQLPEEGLKFMVYLQKENIIDESGMPKERFSAEFPKEGPSILRIQQVVRGDSAAYFCASSRNDNQTHEQYFGPGTRLTVT.

This clonotype came up many times. The rearrangement joins TRBV9 to TRBJ2-1; 9 nucleotides line up with TRBD2. Germline V gene lookup returns CDR1 SGDLS and CDR2 YYNGEE. V dropped 2 bases and J dropped 8; count of bases not matched to a gene: 8. The CDR3 spans 15 residues. The CDR3 region has the DNA TGTGCCAGCAGCGTGGGTTTGGCGGGAGGGCATGAGCAGTTCTTC. Translated, it gives CASSVGLAGGHEQFF.

The CDR3 nucleotides read TGTGCCAGCAGCCCCACTAGCGGGGAGGGCACCGGGGAGCTGTTTTTT. Protein product: CASSPTSGEGTGELFF. The chain is built from TRBV7-6 and TRBJ2-2; 10 bases fit TRBD2. Germline trimming cut 5 bases from V and 4 bases from J; bases unmatched to any gene: 7. CDR3 length equals 16 residues. Looked up from germline, CDR1 is SGHVS and CDR2 is FNYEAQ.

This clonotype was seen a few times. The chain carries TRBV7-3 and TRBJ2-7; tentative D call: TRBD2 (6 bases). The V gene lost 3 bases and the J gene lost 4 bases, with 13 bases spanning the gap. The CDR3 runs 14 residues. Germline V gene lookup returns CDR1 SGHTA and CDR2 FQGTGA. For the CDR3, the DNA is TGTGCCAGCAGCTTGGACTACCCTGGATACGAGCAGTACTTC. Amino acid sequence: CASSLDYPGYEQYF.

There are a few counts of this clonotype. V usage is TRBV3-1 and J usage is TRBJ2-7; TRBD2 matches at 13 bases. Trimming at V came to 3 bases and at J to 5 bases, leaving 4 bases not matched to a gene. The germline V gene has CDR1 LGHDT and CDR2 YNNKEL (reference sequence). This CDR3 region has 15 residues. The CDR3 DNA reads as TGTGCCAGCAGCCACCTGACTAGCGGGAGGAACGAGCAGTACTTC. This translates into CASSHLTSGRNEQYF.

The chain has TRBV5-1 and TRBJ2-3; possibly TRBD1 or TRBD2 for D (5 bases each). Germline V gene data show CDR1 as SGHRS and CDR2 as YFSETQ. The CDR3 runs 14 residues. V lost 5 bases to trimming and J lost 1 base, with 11 bases between them. Here the CDR3 DNA reads TGCGCCAGCAGGCAAGGGACGGGCACAGATACGCAGTATTTT. It codes for CASRQGTGTDTQYF.

This clonotype was found many times. V and J are TRBV2 and TRBJ2-7; maybe TRBD1 (6 bases). Per the germline V gene, CDR1 is SNHLY and CDR2 is FYNNEI. The CDR3 runs to 16 residues. V dropped 6 bases and J dropped 5 bases, with 23 bases sitting between them. This chain's CDR3 is CASRENRVMFGDEQYF. The CDR3, as DNA: TGTGCCAGCAGGGAAAACAGGGTGATGTTCGGGGACGAGCAGTACTTC.

This clonotype was seen many times. This chain uses TRBV5-1 with TRBJ2-2; D not resolved. From germline, CDR1 is SGHRS and CDR2 YFSETQ. The CDR3 is 15 amino acids. Trimming removed 2 bases from V and 0 bases from J, with 8 bases in between. CDR3 nucleotide sequence: TGCGCCAGCAGCTTAGAAGGGCCGAACACCGGGGAGCTGTTTTTT. It codes for CASSLEGPNTGELFF.

There are many counts of this clonotype. The chain couples TRBV6-6 to TRBJ1-1; possible D gene TRBD1, 5 bases. Trimming shortened V by 2 bases and J by 1 base, and 8 bases separated the two germline ends. The germline CDR1 and CDR2 sequences are MNHNY and SVGAGI (reference sequence). This CDR3 region has 14 residues. Written as DNA, the CDR3 is TGTGCCAGCAGTTACGGTGGGACGAACACTGAAGCTTTCTTT. Protein product: CASSYGGTNTEAFF.